This TCR beta chain appears in the sequencing data of a study of response to subunit inactivated influenza vaccine. TCRdb called the RT-PCR reads again in MiXCR, with one record for every CDR3 protein. The table records around 520,000 distinct CDR3 sequences, about 25% of them present only once. The TCR was taken from a man in his fifties who received an inactivated influenza vaccine. Sequenced here: CD4+ T cells sorted from PBMCs, sampled 4 to 6 days after vaccination.

DNA of the CDR3: TGCAGTGCTTGGACTAGCTCCTACAATGAGCAGTTCTTC. Amino acids: CSAWTSSYNEQFF. This chain connects TRBV20-1 to TRBJ2-1; TRBD2 matches at 7 bases. The V gene's germline CDR1 is DFQATT and CDR2 SNEGSKA (reference sequence). The J segment lost 0 bases and the V segment lost 5 bases, leaving 1 base of the junction unmatched. This CDR3 is built from 13 residues.